These 8 T cell receptor beta chains share one sample of origin, sequenced in a study of T cell repertoires in cytomegalovirus infection. These TCRs' antigens remain unknown. MiXCR was run by TCRdb on the reads, yielding one entry per CDR3 protein. The sample lists roughly 310,000 distinct CDR3 sequences, just under 30% seen once, with around 20% in the top ten. Sequencing used cultured PBMCs, obtained from culture after CMV antigen stimulation. The origin of the receptors is a human donor in good health (CMV status not recorded). Some clones in this sample may be carry-over from other donors' samples.

The V call is TRBV27, the J call TRBJ1-1; 9 bases fit TRBD1. This CDR3 contains 14 residues. The J segment lost 4 bases and the V segment lost 6 bases, leaving 6 bases of the junction unmatched. Germline values: CDR1 MNHEY, CDR2 SMNVEV (reference sequence). CDR3 coding DNA: TGTGCCAGCAGACCGGGACAGGGTCTCACTGAAGCTTTCTTT. This encodes CASRPGQGLTEAFF.

This clonotype occurred many times. The V gene is TRBV7-2, the J gene TRBJ2-5; D gene ambiguous. Trimming cost V 4 bases and J 5 bases, with 17 bases left between them. The CDR3 is 15 amino acids. Germline CDR1 SGHTA, CDR2 FQGNSA. The CDR3 DNA is TGTGCCAGCAGCTCACCTGGACCCAGTCGGGAGACCCAGTACTTC. Its protein is CASSSPGPSRETQYF.

This clonotype showed up just a few times. The chain couples TRBV18 to TRBJ1-2; tentative D call: TRBD1 (5 bases). With 3 bases removed from V and 7 bases from J, the gap between germline ends came to 15 bases. CDR1 and CDR2 (germline): KGHSH, LQKENI. The CDR3 is 14 amino acids. The CDR3 bases are TGTGCCAGCTCACCGTCAAGGGGACGACTTGGCTACACCTTC. Protein product: CASSPSRGRLGYTF.

This sequence joins TRBV28 and TRBJ2-2, with D uncertain. Per germline, CDR1 MDHEN and CDR2 SYDVKM. V was cut by 8 bases and J by 0 bases, with 7 bases left in between. The CDR3 extends over 13 amino acids. CDR3 sequence (DNA): TGTGCCAGCGAACAGTCGAACACCGGGGAGCTGTTTTTT. Encoded protein: CASEQSNTGELFF.

This clonotype was detected a few times. The gene calls are TRBV9 and TRBJ1-3; D is undetermined. The CDR3 consists of 14 residues. Germline V gene sequence: CDR1 SGDLS, CDR2 YYNGEE. V was trimmed by 0 bases and J by 0 bases, leaving 4 bases between them. CDR3 nucleotides: TGTGCCAGCAGCGTAGAAAGCTCTGGAAACACCATATATTTT. Translation: CASSVESSGNTIYF.

The rearrangement joins TRBV5-1 to TRBJ2-2; D may be TRBD1 or TRBD2 (6 bases each). Trimming shortened V by 4 bases and J by 4 bases, and 17 bases separated the two germline ends. CDR1 SGHRS and CDR2 YFSETQ come from the germline V gene. The CDR3 consists of 16 residues. CDR3 bases: TGCGCCAGCAGCGGGAGGACAGTGCGGTCCACCGGGGAGCTGTTTTTT. Amino acids: CASSGRTVRSTGELFF.

This clonotype was counted ten times or more. The chain links TRBV6-1 to TRBJ1-1; D is perhaps TRBD1 (6 bases). Germline V CDR1 and CDR2: MNHNS, SASEGT. V was clipped by 10 bases and J by 1 base, with 28 bases between them. The CDR3 is 18 residues long. The CDR3 sequence is CATPGDGGGLRRNTEAFF. Written as DNA, the CDR3 is TGTGCCACCCCAGGGGACGGGGGGGGACTAAGACGGAACACTGAAGCTTTCTTT.

The chain joins TRBV5-6 to TRBJ2-5; D is possibly TRBD1 or TRBD2 (5 bases each). Trimming stripped 3 bases from V and 4 bases from J, with 10 bases between. The germline V gene has CDR1 SGHDT and CDR2 YYEEEE. The CDR3 extends over 13 amino acids. CDR3 loop: CASSSGPGETQYF. The CDR3 bases are TGTGCCAGCAGCTCGGGACCGGGAGAGACCCAGTACTTC. The full variable domain, completed using reference TRBV5-6 and TRBJ2-5, is DAGVTQSPTHLIKTRGQQVTLRCSPKSGHDTVSWYQQALGQGPQFIFQYYEEEERQRGNFPDRFSGHQFPNYSSELNVNALLLGDSALYLCASSSGPGETQYFGPGTRLLVL.